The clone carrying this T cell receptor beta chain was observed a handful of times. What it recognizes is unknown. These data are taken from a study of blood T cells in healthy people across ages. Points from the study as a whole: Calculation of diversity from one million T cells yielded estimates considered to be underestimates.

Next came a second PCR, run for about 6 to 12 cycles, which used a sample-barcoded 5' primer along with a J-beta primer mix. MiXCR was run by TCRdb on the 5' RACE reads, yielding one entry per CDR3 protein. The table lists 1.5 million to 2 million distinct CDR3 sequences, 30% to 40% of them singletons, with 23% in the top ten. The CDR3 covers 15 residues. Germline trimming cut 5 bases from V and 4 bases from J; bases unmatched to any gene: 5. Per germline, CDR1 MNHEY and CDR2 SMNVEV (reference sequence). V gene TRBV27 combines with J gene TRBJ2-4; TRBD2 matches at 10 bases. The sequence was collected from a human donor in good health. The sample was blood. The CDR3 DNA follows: TGTGCCAGCAGTCCAGCGGGGGGGCTGAAAAACATTCAGTACTTC. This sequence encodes CASSPAGGLKNIQYF.